The source of this T cell receptor (beta chain) is a study of T cell repertoires and leukemia-associated antigens. Study at large: Effective reads per sample ranged from about 3 to 5.0 million. Study results and limitations: Whether expanded clones are antigen-specific and functional remains untested. Vbeta, Jbeta, VDJ rearrangement and unique CDR3 counts did not differ significantly across four groups.

Without fetal bovine serum, CD3+ T cells were rested overnight. J was trimmed by 7 bases and V by 2 bases; bases with no gene match: 7. CDR3 length: 16 amino acids. Germline V gene data show CDR1 as MRHNA and CDR2 as SNTAGT. TCRdb re-derived calls from the 5' RACE reads in MiXCR, one entry per CDR3 protein. The repertoire consists of about 11,000 distinct CDR3 sequences, with around 40% occurring once and the leading ten covering about a quarter. Relative to its sample, this clonotype is medium-sized. The target antigen is unknown. The sequence derives from a female donor in good health. Sequencing input: CD3+ T cells sorted from blood and cultured. This chain links TRBV6-4 with TRBJ2-2; 10 positions match TRBD2. CDR3 region: CASSDGVAGGIGELFF. In DNA, the CDR3 is TGTGCCAGCAGTGACGGGGTAGCGGGAGGCATCGGGGAGCTGTTTTTT.